The rows below give T cell receptor beta chains drawn from one sample of a study of blood T cell repertoires in COVID-19. Libraries were prepared by immunoSEQ multiplex PCR; TCRdb keeps only in-frame clonotypes and omits some of them. The table records just over 300,000 clones, around 90% of them present only once. Sample: peripheral blood. These receptors were collected from a young man with active or convalescent COVID-19. The CDR3 runs from the conserved cysteine through the conserved F or W. Expanded clones get a size class; other rows say once, few or many, or leave the size out.

>TRBV5-5|TRBJ2-7|.
CASSLPGVGYEQYF
>TRBV9|TRBJ2-7|.
CASSARQGLQYF
>TRBV5-1|TRBJ2-3|.
CASSLEPTGDTQYF
>TRBV2|TRBJ2-7|.
CASSEKSSGTAYEQYF
>TRBV5-1|TRBJ1-1|.
CASSLLNGNTEAFF
>TRBV4-1|TRBJ1-5|.
CASSQVGGQFNQPQHF
>TRBV28|TRBJ1-2|.
CASSLRTGRYGYTF
>TRBV28|TRBJ2-7|.
CASMGTAYEQYF
>TRBV7-6|TRBJ2-5|.
CASRTLAGLQETQYF
>TRBV18|TRBJ2-1|.
CASSPNGGTSHNEQFF
>TRBV3-1/TRBV3-2|TRBJ1-6|once
CASSARQGPNSPLHF
>TRBV6-5|TRBJ1-1|once
CASSRAGQARTEAFF
>TRBV7-9|TRBJ1-2|.
CASSRQAYGYTF
>TRBV4-1|TRBJ2-1|.
CASSQVTGNEQFF
>TRBV12-3/TRBV12-4|TRBJ2-3|.
CASSTRETDTQYF
>TRBV28|TRBJ2-6|.
CASRSADRETGANVLTF
>TRBV27|TRBJ2-1|few
CASSLSARNEQFF
>TRBV5-1|TRBJ2-5|.
CASSVRAVQETQYF
>TRBV19|TRBJ2-5|.
CASSKGLGGETQYF
>TRBV11-2|TRBJ2-7|.
CASSLDGRYSGQGAGEQYF
>TRBV7-8|TRBJ1-2|.
CASSLGQGSYGYTF
>TRBV10-2|TRBJ2-2|.
CASKGAGELFF
>TRBV7-9|TRBJ2-2|.
CASSSRLASATGELFF
>TRBV7-2|TRBJ1-1|.
CASSLSRGTEAFF
>TRBV14|TRBJ2-7|.
CASSVSGTDYEQYF
>TRBV7-9|TRBJ2-1|few
CASSSTYNEQFF
>TRBV5-1|TRBJ1-2|.
CASSPAGSGYTF
>TRBV19|TRBJ1-2|.
CASIPGHSLNYGYTF
>TRBV9|TRBJ2-2|.
CASSVAGTSGRDTGELFF
>TRBV10-3|TRBJ2-7|few
CAISRSPTGVTYEQYF
>TRBV6-5|TRBJ1-1|.
CASSYSGGEGTEAFF
>TRBV5-4|TRBJ2-7|once
CASTLQGGGSYEQYF
>TRBV6-6|TRBJ1-1|.
CASSSSKRGTTEAFF
>TRBV7-2|TRBJ2-1|.
CASSIIRGGINEQFF
>TRBV6-2/TRBV6-3|TRBJ2-1|.
CASSYSVVAGDYNGQFF
>TRBV6-5|TRBJ2-2|.
CASSYSTSRGTGELFF
>TRBV19|TRBJ2-2|.
CASSIREANTGELFF
>TRBV6-6|TRBJ2-2|.
CASSFGADRNTGELFF
>TRBV5-1|TRBJ2-7|.
CASSLRRGQSTYEQYF
>TRBV7-9|TRBJ1-3|.
CASSPRDRGSGNTIYF
>TRBV9|TRBJ1-2|.
CASSVEGEGIYGYTF
>TRBV19|TRBJ2-3|.
CASSLGESSTDTQYF
>TRBV7-9|TRBJ2-5|.
CASSLFAGSETQYF
>TRBV6-5|TRBJ1-6|.
CASSYLGPNNSPLHF
>TRBV7-2|TRBJ2-7|.
CASSRQQRYEQYF
>TRBV9|TRBJ2-1|once
CASSPASGNSYNEQFF
>TRBV3-1/TRBV3-2|TRBJ2-1|.
CASSQGTRPLGEQFF
>TRBV19|TRBJ1-5|.
CASSVQGYQPQHF